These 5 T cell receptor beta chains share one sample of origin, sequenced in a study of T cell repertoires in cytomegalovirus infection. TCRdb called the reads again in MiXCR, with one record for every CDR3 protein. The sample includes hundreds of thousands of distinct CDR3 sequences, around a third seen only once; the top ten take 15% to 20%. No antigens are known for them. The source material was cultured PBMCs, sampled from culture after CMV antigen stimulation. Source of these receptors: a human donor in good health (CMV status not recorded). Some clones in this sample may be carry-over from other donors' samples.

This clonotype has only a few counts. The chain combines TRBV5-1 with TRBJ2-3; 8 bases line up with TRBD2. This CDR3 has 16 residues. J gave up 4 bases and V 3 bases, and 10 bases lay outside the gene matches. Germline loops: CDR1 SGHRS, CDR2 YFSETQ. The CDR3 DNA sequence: TGCGCCAGCAGCTACATTAGCGGGGCTGCCGCAGATACGCAGTATTTT. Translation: CASSYISGAAADTQYF.

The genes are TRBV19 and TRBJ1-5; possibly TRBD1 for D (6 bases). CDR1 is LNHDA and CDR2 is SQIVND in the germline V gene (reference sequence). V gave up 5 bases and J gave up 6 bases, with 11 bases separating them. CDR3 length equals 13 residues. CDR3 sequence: CASSPSRGQPQHF. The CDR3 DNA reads TGTGCCAGTAGTCCGTCCAGGGGTCAGCCCCAGCATTTT.

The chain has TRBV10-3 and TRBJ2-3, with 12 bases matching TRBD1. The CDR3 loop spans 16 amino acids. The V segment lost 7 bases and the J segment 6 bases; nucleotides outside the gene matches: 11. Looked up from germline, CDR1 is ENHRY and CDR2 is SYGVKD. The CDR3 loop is CAIKTGTGGAWDTQYF. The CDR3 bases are TGTGCCATCAAAACCGGGACAGGGGGCGCTTGGGATACGCAGTATTTT.

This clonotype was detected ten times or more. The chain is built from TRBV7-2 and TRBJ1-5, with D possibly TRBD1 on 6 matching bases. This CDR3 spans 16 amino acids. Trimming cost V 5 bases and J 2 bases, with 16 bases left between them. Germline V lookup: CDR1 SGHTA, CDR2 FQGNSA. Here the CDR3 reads CASSRDRSLGNQPQHF. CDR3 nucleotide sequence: TGTGCCAGCAGCCGAGACAGGAGCCTTGGCAATCAGCCCCAGCATTTT.

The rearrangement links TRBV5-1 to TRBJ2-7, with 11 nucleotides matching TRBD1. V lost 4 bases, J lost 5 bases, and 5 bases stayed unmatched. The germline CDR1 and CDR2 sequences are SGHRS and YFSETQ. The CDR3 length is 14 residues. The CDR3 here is CASSPGQGADEQYF. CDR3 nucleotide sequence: TGCGCCAGCAGCCCCGGACAGGGGGCGGACGAGCAGTACTTC. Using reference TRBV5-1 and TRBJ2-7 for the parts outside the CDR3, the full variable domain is KAGVTQTPRYLIKTRGQQVTLSCSPISGHRSVSWYQQTPGQGLQFLFEYFSETQRNKGNFPGRFSGRQFSNSRSEMNVSTLELGDSALYLCASSPGQGADEQYFGPGTRLTVT.